These 11 T cell receptor beta chains share one sample of origin, sequenced in a study of PD-L1 blockade in urothelial cancer. Method: immunoSEQ multiplex PCR; TCRdb's copy keeps in-frame clones and lacks some. The sample holds tens of thousands of clones, around 80% seen once. The specimen comprised PBMCs, sampled around atezolizumab (anti-PD-L1) treatment. The receptors derive from a man aged 70-80 years with urothelial cancer.

The DNA of the CDR3 is TGTGCCAGCAGCGACAGAAACCGAGAAGGCTACACCTTC. Translating gives CASSDRNREGYTF. This chain connects TRBV25-1 to TRBJ1-2; perhaps TRBD1 as D (5 bases). Looked up from germline, CDR1 is MGHDK and CDR2 is SYGVNS. The CDR3 is made up of 13 amino acids. Trimming cost V 6 bases and J 8 bases, with 16 bases left between them.

The chain has TRBV19 and TRBJ2-1; no firm D call. The germline CDR1 and CDR2 sequences are LNHDA and SQIVND (reference sequence). V dropped 0 bases and J dropped 4 bases, with 16 bases sitting between them. The CDR3 extends over 17 amino acids. The DNA for the CDR3 is TGTGCCAGTAGTATAGATGGTAAATCAGGCTTTTACAATGAGCAGTTCTTC. Protein product: CASSIDGKSGFYNEQFF.

DNA of the CDR3: TGTGCCAGTACAGGACAGGGGAATCAGCCCCAGCATTTT. It translates to CASTGQGNQPQHF. The J gene is TRBJ1-5, the V gene TRBV19, with 9 positions matching TRBD1. Germline lookup yields CDR1 LNHDA and CDR2 SQIVND (reference sequence). The V and J ends lost 7 bases and 4 bases, in that order; junction bases with no gene match: 2. The CDR3 contains 13 residues.

The rearrangement joins TRBV2 to TRBJ1-5; TRBD1 aligns across 8 bases. V lost 6 bases, J lost 2 bases, and 9 bases stayed unmatched. The CDR3 is 16 amino acids. Germline CDR1 SNHLY, CDR2 FYNNEI. The CDR3 nucleotides are TGTGCCAGCAGGGATTCAGGGGGCTCGGGCAATCAGCCCCAGCATTTT. Translation: CASRDSGGSGNQPQHF.

J is TRBJ2-3 and V is TRBV5-4; 7 bases map to TRBD2. The V and J ends lost 2 bases and 6 bases, in that order; junction bases with no gene match: 18. CDR3 length: 18 amino acids. The germline gives CDR1 SGHNT, CDR2 YYREEE (reference sequence). The CDR3 region is CASSLRLAQPKMTDTQYF. The CDR3 nucleotides read TGTGCCAGCAGCTTAAGACTAGCCCAACCGAAAATGACGGATACGCAGTATTTT.

This clone has just a few counts. This chain links TRBV27 with TRBJ1-2, with D possibly being TRBD1 (6 bases). CDR3 length: 15 amino acids. The germline gives CDR1 MNHEY, CDR2 SMNVEV (reference sequence). Trimming removed 4 bases at V and 2 bases at J, with 14 bases between. CDR3 coding DNA: TGTGCCAGCAGTTACAGGGCCGGGCCCAACTATGGCTACACCTTC. Its protein product is CASSYRAGPNYGYTF.

The chain joins TRBV9 to TRBJ2-2; possibly TRBD1 for D (6 bases). V was trimmed by 6 bases and J by 0 bases, leaving 12 bases between them. This CDR3 has 15 residues. Germline assignment: CDR1 SGDLS and CDR2 YYNGEE. The CDR3 sequence is CASKQGNANTGELFF. The CDR3 coding sequence is TGTGCCAGCAAGCAGGGGAATGCGAACACCGGGGAGCTGTTTTTT.

The rearrangement uses TRBV28 and TRBJ1-5; no definite D call. Trimming took 4 bases from V and 8 from J, leaving 18 bases between them. Per germline, CDR1 MDHEN and CDR2 SYDVKM. The CDR3 contains 15 residues. CDR3 amino acids: CASSSGAGRLEPQHF. The CDR3 coding sequence is TGTGCCAGCAGTTCCGGCGCCGGCAGGCTCGAGCCCCAGCATTTT.

The genes are TRBV28 and TRBJ2-5; 7 nucleotides agree with TRBD2. The junction had 6 bases not matched to a gene; V was cut back by 4 bases and J by 1 base. Germline lookup yields CDR1 MDHEN and CDR2 SYDVKM. CDR3 size: 15 residues. The CDR3 nucleotides are TGTGCCAGCAGTTCGCCGACGGGGGGCCAAGAGACCCAGTACTTC. This codes for CASSSPTGGQETQYF.

This clone was found a few times. V usage is TRBV11-2 and J usage is TRBJ2-3, with D possibly TRBD2 on 5 matching bases. From germline, CDR1 is SGHAT and CDR2 FQNNGV. The CDR3 covers 15 residues. V lost 0 bases, J lost 1 base, and 8 bases lay in between. The CDR3 nucleotides are TGTGCCAGCAGCTTAGATCAGAGGGGCACAGATACGCAGTATTTT. This sequence encodes CASSLDQRGTDTQYF.

The chain couples TRBV9 to TRBJ2-2, with 9 nucleotides matching TRBD1. Germline lookup yields CDR1 SGDLS and CDR2 YYNGEE. CDR3 size: 17 residues. Trimming took 0 bases from V and 5 from J; bases not matched to a gene: 8. The CDR3 is CASSVEQGAVETGELFF. In nucleotides, the CDR3 is TGTGCCAGCAGCGTAGAACAGGGGGCTGTAGAGACCGGGGAGCTGTTTTTT.